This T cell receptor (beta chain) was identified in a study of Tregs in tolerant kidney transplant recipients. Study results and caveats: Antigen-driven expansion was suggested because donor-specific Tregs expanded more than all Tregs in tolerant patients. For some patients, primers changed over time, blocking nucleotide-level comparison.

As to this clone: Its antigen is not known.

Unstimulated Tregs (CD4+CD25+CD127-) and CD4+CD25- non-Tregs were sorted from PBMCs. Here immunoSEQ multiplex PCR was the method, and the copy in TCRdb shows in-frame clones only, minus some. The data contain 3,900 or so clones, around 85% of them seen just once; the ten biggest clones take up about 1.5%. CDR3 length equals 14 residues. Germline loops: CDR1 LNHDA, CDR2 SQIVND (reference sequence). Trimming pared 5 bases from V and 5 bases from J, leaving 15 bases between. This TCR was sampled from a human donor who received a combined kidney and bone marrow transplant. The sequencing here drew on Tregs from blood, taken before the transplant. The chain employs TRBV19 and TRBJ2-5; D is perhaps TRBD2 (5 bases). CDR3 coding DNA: TGTGCCAGTAGTTCGGGGAGACTTGCGGAGACCCAGTACTTC. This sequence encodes CASSSGRLAETQYF. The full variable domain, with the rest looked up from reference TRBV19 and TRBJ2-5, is DGGITQSPKYLFRKEGQNVTLSCEQNLNHDAMYWYRQDPGQGLRLIYYSQIVNDFQKGDIAEGYSVSREKKESFPLTVTSAQKNPTAFYLCASSSGRLAETQYFGPGTRLLVL.